This T cell receptor beta chain came from a study of cytomegalovirus exposure and HLA in healthy donors. At the level of the study: Around 78 million unique TCR sequences came from HLA-typed donors in an early release. Assignment to the Caucasian-associated ancestry cluster applied to approximately 79% of the approximately 360 genotyped donors.

The PCR ran on 60 Vbeta and 13 Jbeta primers. The table came from immunoSEQ multiplex PCR; TCRdb's copy has only in-frame clones and leaves some out. The sample yields 150,000 to 160,000 clones, 60% to 85% seen once. This CDR3 spans 13 amino acids. Germline V lookup: CDR1 ENHRY, CDR2 SYGVKD. J lost 6 bases, V lost 9 bases, and 10 bases had no gene match. The sample consisted of PBMCs. The TCR comes from a woman aged 40 to 55 in good health and CMV-seronegative. The chain is built from TRBV10-3 and TRBJ1-1; TRBD1 matches at 7 bases. The CDR3 reads CAIATGAASEAFF. CDR3 nucleotide sequence: TGTGCCATAGCAACAGGGGCCGCGTCTGAAGCTTTCTTT.